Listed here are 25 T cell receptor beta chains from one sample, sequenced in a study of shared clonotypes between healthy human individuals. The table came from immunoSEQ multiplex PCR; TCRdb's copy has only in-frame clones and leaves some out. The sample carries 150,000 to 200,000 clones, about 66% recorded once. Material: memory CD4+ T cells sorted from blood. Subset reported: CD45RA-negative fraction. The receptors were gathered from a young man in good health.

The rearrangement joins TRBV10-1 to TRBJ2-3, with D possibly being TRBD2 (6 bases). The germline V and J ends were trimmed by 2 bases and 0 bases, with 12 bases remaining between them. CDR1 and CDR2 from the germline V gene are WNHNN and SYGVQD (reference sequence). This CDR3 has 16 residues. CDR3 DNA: TGCGCCAGCAGTGAGACCCTAGCGACTAGCACAGATACGCAGTATTTT. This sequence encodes CASSETLATSTDTQYF.

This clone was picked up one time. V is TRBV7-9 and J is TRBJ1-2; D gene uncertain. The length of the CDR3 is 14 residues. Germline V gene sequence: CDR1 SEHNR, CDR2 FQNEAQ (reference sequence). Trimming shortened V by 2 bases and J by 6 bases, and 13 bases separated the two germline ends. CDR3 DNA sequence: TGTGCCAGCAGCTTAATTCGGGGTACGGATGGCTACACCTTC. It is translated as CASSLIRGTDGYTF.

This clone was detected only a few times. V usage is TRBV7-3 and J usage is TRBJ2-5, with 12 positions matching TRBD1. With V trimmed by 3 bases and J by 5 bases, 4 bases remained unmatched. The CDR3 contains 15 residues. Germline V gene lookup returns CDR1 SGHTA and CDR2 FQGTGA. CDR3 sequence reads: CASSLGQGAGETQYF. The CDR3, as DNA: TGTGCCAGCAGCTTGGGACAGGGGGCTGGGGAGACCCAGTACTTC.

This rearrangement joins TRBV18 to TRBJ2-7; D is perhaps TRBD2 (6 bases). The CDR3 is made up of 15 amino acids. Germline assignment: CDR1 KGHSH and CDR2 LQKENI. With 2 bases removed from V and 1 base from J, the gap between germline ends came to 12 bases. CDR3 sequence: CASSPGLANSYEQYF. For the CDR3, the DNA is TGTGCCAGCTCACCAGGGCTAGCGAATTCCTACGAGCAGTACTTC. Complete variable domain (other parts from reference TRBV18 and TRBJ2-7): NAGVMQNPRHLVRRRGQEARLRCSPMKGHSHVYWYRQLPEEGLKFMVYLQKENIIDESGMPKERFSAEFPKEGPSILRIQQVVRGDSAAYFCASSPGLANSYEQYFGPGTRLTVT.

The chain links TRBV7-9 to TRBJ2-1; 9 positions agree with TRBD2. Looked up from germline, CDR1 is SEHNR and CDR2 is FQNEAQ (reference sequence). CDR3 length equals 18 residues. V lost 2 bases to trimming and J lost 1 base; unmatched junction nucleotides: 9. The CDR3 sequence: CASSLLLAGEGSYNEQFF. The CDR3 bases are TGTGCCAGCAGCTTATTGTTAGCGGGAGAAGGATCCTACAATGAGCAGTTCTTC.

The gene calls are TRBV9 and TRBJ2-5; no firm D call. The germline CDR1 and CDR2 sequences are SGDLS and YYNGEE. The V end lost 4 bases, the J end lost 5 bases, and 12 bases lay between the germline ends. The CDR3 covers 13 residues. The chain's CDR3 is CASSLSYSETQYF. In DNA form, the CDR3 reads TGTGCCAGCAGCCTTTCTTATTCCGAGACCCAGTACTTC.

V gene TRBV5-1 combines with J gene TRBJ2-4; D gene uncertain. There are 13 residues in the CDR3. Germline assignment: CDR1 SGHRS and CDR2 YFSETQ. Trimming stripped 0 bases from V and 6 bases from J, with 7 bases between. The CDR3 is CASSLASGNIQYF. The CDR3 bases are TGCGCCAGCAGCTTGGCCTCGGGAAACATTCAGTACTTC.

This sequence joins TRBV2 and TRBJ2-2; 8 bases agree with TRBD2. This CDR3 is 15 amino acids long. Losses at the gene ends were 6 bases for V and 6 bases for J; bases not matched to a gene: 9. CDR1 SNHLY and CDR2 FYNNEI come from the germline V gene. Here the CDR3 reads CASRVSGDLSGELFF. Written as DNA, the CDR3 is TGTGCCAGCAGAGTTAGCGGGGACCTATCCGGGGAGCTGTTTTTT.

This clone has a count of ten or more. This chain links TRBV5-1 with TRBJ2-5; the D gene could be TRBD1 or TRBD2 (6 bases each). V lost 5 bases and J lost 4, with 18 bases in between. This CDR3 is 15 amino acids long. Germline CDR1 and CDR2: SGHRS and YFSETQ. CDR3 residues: CASSWGAVQGETQYF. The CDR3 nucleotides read TGCGCCAGCAGTTGGGGGGCTGTTCAAGGAGAGACCCAGTACTTC.

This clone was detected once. The CDR3 reads CASSPLNTGELFF. In nucleotides, the CDR3 is TGTGCCAGCAGCCCACTCAACACCGGGGAGCTGTTTTTT. The gene calls are TRBV6-6 and TRBJ2-2; D unresolved. This CDR3 contains 13 residues. The V and J ends lost 6 bases and 2 bases respectively, with 7 bases between them. The germline CDR1 and CDR2 sequences are MNHNY and SVGAGI (reference sequence).

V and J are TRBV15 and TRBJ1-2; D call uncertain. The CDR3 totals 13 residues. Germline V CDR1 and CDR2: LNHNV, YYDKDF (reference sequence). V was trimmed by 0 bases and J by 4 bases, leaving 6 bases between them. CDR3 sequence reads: CATSRDSGYGYTF. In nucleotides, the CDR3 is TGTGCCACCAGCAGAGACTCGGGCTATGGCTACACCTTC.

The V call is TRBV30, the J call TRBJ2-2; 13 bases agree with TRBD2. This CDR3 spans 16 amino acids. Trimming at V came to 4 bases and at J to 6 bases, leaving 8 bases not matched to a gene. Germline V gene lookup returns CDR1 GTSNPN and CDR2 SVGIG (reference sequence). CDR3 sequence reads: CAWTGLAGYVPGELFF. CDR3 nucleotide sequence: TGTGCCTGGACGGGACTAGCGGGGTATGTTCCCGGGGAGCTGTTTTTT.

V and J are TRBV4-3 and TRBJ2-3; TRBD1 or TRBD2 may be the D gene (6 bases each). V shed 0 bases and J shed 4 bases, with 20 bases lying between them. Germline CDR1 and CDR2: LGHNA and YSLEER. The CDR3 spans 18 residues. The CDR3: CASSQDPPWTAGPDTQYF. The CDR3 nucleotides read TGCGCCAGCAGCCAAGATCCGCCGTGGACAGCGGGTCCAGATACGCAGTATTTT.

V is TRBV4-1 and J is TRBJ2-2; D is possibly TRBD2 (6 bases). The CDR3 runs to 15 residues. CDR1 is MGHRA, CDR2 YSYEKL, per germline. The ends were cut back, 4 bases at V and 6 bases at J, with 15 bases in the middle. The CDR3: CASSPKEGEAGELFF. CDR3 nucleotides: TGCGCCAGCAGCCCAAAGGAAGGGGAGGCCGGGGAGCTGTTTTTT.

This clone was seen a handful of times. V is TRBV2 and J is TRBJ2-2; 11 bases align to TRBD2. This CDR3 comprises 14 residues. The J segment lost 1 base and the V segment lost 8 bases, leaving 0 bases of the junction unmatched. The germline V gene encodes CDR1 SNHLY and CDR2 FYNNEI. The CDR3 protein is CASGLAGNTGELFF. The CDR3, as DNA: TGTGCCAGCGGACTAGCGGGGAACACCGGGGAGCTGTTTTTT.

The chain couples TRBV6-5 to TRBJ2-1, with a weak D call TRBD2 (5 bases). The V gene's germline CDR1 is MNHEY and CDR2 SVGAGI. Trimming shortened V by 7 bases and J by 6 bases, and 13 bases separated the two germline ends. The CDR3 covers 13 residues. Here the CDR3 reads CASTVVAGNEQFF. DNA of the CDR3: TGTGCCAGCACCGTAGTCGCGGGCAATGAGCAGTTCTTC.

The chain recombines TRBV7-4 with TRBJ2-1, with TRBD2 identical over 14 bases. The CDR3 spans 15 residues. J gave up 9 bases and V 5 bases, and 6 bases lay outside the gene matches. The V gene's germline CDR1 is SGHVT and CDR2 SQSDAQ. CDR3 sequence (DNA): TGTGCCAGCAGCGTTGGGACTAGCGGGAGTCTTGAGCAGTTCTTC. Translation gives CASSVGTSGSLEQFF.

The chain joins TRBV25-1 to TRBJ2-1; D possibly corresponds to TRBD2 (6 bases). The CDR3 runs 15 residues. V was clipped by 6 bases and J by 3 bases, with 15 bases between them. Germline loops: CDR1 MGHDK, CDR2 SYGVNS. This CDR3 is CASSAGPGVYNEQFF. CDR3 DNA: TGTGCCAGCAGCGCCGGGCCGGGGGTCTACAATGAGCAGTTCTTC.

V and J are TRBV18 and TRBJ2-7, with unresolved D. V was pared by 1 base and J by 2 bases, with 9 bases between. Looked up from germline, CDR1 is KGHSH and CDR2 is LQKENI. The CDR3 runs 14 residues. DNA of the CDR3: TGTGCCAGCTCACCACTTCCCGTGACCTACGAGCAGTACTTC. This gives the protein CASSPLPVTYEQYF.

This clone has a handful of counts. CDR3 coding DNA: TGTGCCAGCAGCGTGCAGGGGTCTGGCTACGAGCAGTACTTC. Its protein is CASSVQGSGYEQYF. The chain combines TRBV9 with TRBJ2-7, with D possibly being TRBD1 (6 bases). The germline V gene encodes CDR1 SGDLS and CDR2 YYNGEE. This CDR3 comprises 14 residues. The V and J ends lost 2 bases and 3 bases respectively, with 12 bases between them.

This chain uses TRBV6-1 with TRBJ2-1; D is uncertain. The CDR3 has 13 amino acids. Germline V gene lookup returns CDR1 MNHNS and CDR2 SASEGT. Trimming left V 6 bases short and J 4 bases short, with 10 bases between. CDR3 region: CASSPRAYNEQFF. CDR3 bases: TGTGCCAGCAGCCCCCGTGCGTACAATGAGCAGTTCTTC.

The CDR3 sequence: CASSISGSVGELFF. CDR3 sequence (DNA): TGTGCCAGCAGCATTAGCGGGAGTGTCGGGGAGCTGTTTTTT. This chain joins TRBV7-2 and TRBJ2-2; 9 positions match TRBD2. J gave up 7 bases and V 5 bases, and 5 bases lay outside the gene matches. The CDR3 has 14 amino acids. Germline V gene lookup returns CDR1 SGHTA and CDR2 FQGNSA.

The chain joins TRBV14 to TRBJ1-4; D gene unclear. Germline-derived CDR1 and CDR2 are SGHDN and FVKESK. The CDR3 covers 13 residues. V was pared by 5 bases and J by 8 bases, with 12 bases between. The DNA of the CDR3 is TGTGCCAGCAGCTCGAGAAAATGGGAAAAACTGTTTTTT. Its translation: CASSSRKWEKLFF. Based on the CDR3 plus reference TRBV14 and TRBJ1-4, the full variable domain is EAGVTQFPSHSVIEKGQTVTLRCDPISGHDNLYWYRRVMGKEIKFLLHFVKESKQDESGMPNNRFLAERTGGTYSTLKVQPAELEDSGVYFCASSSRKWEKLFFGSGTQLSVL.

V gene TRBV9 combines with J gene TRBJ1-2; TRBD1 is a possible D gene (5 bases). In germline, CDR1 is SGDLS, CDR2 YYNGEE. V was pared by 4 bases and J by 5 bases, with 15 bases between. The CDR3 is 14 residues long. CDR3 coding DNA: TGTGCCAGCAGCTCCTGGGACGGAAATTATGGCTACACCTTC. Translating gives CASSSWDGNYGYTF.

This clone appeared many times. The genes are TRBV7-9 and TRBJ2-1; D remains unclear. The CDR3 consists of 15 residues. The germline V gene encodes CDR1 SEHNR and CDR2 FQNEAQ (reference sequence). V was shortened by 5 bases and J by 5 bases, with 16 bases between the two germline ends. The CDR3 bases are TGTGCCAGCAGCCTTACATCCATATCCCACAATGAGCAGTTCTTC. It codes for CASSLTSISHNEQFF.